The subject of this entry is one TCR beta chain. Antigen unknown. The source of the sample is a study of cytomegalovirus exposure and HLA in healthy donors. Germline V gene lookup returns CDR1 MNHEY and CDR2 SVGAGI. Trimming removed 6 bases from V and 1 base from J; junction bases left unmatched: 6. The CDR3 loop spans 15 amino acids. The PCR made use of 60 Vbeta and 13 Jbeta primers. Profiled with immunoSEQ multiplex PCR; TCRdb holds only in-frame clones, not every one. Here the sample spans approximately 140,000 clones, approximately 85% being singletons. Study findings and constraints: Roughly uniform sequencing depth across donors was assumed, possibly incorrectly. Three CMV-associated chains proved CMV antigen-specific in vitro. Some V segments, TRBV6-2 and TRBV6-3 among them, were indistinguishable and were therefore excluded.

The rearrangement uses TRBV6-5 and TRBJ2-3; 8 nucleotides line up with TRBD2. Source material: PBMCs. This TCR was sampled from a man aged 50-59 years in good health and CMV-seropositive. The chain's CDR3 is CASSRGTSGTDTQYF. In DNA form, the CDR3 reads TGTGCCAGCAGCCGCGGGACTAGTGGCACAGATACGCAGTATTTT.